These T cell receptor beta chains were read from a single sample in a study of tumor-infiltrating lymphocytes in oesophageal squamous cell carcinoma. From the PCR reads, TCRdb called clonotypes with MiXCR, one entry per CDR3 protein. The profile shows about 16,000 distinct CDR3 sequences, 40% to 55% of them singletons. Sequenced input: esophageal tumor tissue. These receptors were obtained from a male donor with esophageal squamous cell carcinoma. CDR3s include the opening cysteine and the closing phenylalanine or tryptophan. A D gene is named only where the DNA matches it firmly. The listing skips clone size in some rows; elsewhere it reads once, few, many or a size class.

>TRBJ2-7|many|TRBV5-1|TRBD2
TGCGCCAGCAGCTTGACAGGGACTAGCGACTACGAGCAGTACTTC
CASSLTGTSDYEQYF
>TRBJ2-1|few|TRBV6-1|TRBD2
TGTGCCAGCAGTTCACGGGGACTAGCCCACAATGAGCAGTTCTTC
CASSSRGLAHNEQFF
>TRBJ2-7|many|TRBV6-1|TRBD2
TGTGCCAGCAGTGAAGGAACTAGCGTCGAGCAGTACTTC
CASSEGTSVEQYF
>TRBJ2-5|few|TRBV7-6|NA
TGTGCTAGCAGCTTGCAGGGAGGCGGAGGGACCCAGTACTTC
CASSLQGGGGTQYF
>TRBJ2-5|NA|TRBV7-9|TRBD2
TGTGCCAGCAGCTTAAGATTAGCGGGGCAAGAGACCCAGTACTTC
CASSLRLAGQETQYF
>TRBJ1-6|NA|TRBV6-1|NA
TGTGCCAGCAGTATGGACAGCTCCTACGAGCAGTACTTT
CASSMDSSYEQYF
>TRBJ1-2|NA|TRBV7-6|TRBD1
TGTGCCAGCAGAGGACAGGGCTATGGCTACACCTTC
CASRGQGYGYTF
>TRBJ1-3|NA|TRBV28|NA
TGTGCCAGCAGGGCCCGGGACGCATCTGGAAACACCATATATTTT
CASRARDASGNTIYF
>TRBJ2-1|few|TRBV7-3|TRBD2
TGTGCCAGCAGCTTAGGATCTAGCGGGGGACACAATGAGCAGTTCTTC
CASSLGSSGGHNEQFF
>TRBJ2-5|NA|TRBV6-1|NA
TGTGCCAGCAGTGAACCGTGGTCGAAGACCCAGTACTTC
CASSEPWSKTQYF
>TRBJ2-7|NA|TRBV7-4|TRBD2
TGTGCCAGCAGCCCCGGGACTAGCGGAAGTGAACACCGGGGAGCCTACGAGCAGTACTTC
CASSPGTSGSEHRGAYEQYF
>TRBJ2-7|medium-sized|TRBV7-2|NA
TGTGCCAGCAGCTTAGTTTTAGCAGAGCAGTACTTC
CASSLVLAEQYF
>TRBJ2-5|NA|TRBV12-3/TRBV12-4|TRBD1
TGTGCCAGCAGTTTTGACAGGGAATATTCACCCCTCCACTTC
CASSFDREYSPLHF
>TRBJ2-2|many|TRBV6-4|TRBD2
TGTGCCAGCAGTGCTAGCGGCACCGGGGAGCTGTTTTTT
CASSASGTGELFF
>TRBJ2-3|few|TRBV7-9|TRBD2
TGTGCCAGCAGCTTAGGACGCGGGAGGAGCACAGATACGCAGTATTTT
CASSLGRGRSTDTQYF
>TRBJ2-2|many|TRBV5-1|NA
TGCGCCAGCAGCGGCGGAAGGTCTGAGCTGTTTTTT
CASSGGRSELFF
>TRBJ2-1|NA|TRBV12-3/TRBV12-4|TRBD2
TGTGCCAGCAGTTTAAGGGGACTAGGGGATTTCGAGCAGTTCTTC
CASSLRGLGDFEQFF
>TRBJ1-3|NA|TRBV11-2|NA
TGTGCCAGCAGCTTAAACTTTAGGCAGGCCCCCTCTGGAAACACCATATATTTT
CASSLNFRQAPSGNTIYF
>TRBJ2-1|NA|TRBV7-2|NA
TGTGCCAGCAGCTTTGAACGTAATGAGCAGTTCTTC
CASSFERNEQFF
>TRBJ2-1|NA|TRBV7-6|TRBD2
TGTGCCAGCAGCTTAGTCGGACTAGCGGGCGGCAATGAGCAGTTCTTC
CASSLVGLAGGNEQFF
>TRBJ2-4|NA|TRBV12-3/TRBV12-4|TRBD1
TGTGCCAGCAGTCCCCGACAGGGCAACAAAAACATTCAGTACTTC
CASSPRQGNKNIQYF
>TRBJ2-3|NA|TRBV10-1|TRBD1
TGCGCCAGCAGTGAAGGGACAGACACCGGGGAGCTGTATTTT
CASSEGTDTGELYF
>TRBJ2-5|large|TRBV7-2|TRBD1
TGTGCCAGCAGCGCCTACAGGGGGCGCGGTCTAGAGACCCAGTACTTC
CASSAYRGRGLETQYF
>TRBJ2-1|NA|TRBV12-3/TRBV12-4|NA
TGTGCCAGCAGTTGGTCCGGGCAGAGCTCCTACAATGAGCAGTTCTTC
CASSWSGQSSYNEQFF
>TRBJ1-3|NA|TRBV5-6|NA
TGTGCCAGCAGCGTATGGGATGTCTCTGGAAACACCATATATTTT
CASSVWDVSGNTIYF
>TRBJ2-5|NA|TRBV6-2/TRBV6-3|TRBD1
TGTGCCAGCAAGGGGCAGGGGGCTGGAGAGACCCAGTACTTC
CASKGQGAGETQYF
>TRBJ1-2|many|TRBV7-8|TRBD1
TGTGCCAGCAGCTCAGGCACAGGGGGGTATGGCTACACCTTC
CASSSGTGGYGYTF
>TRBJ2-7|NA|TRBV28|NA
TGTGCCAGCAGTTTATATGGGCCCGGGAGTTACGAGCAGTACTTC
CASSLYGPGSYEQYF
>TRBJ1-2|many|TRBV7-7|NA
TGTGCTAGCAGCATTGAACAGGGCCACTATGGCTACACCTTC
CASSIEQGHYGYTF
>TRBJ2-1|NA|TRBV24-1|NA
TGTGCCACCAGTGATTCCCTAGGTGACTTAGCTAACAATGAGCAGTTCTTC
CATSDSLGDLANNEQFF
>TRBJ1-4|many|TRBV7-8|TRBD1
TGTGCCAGCAGCTTACTGACAGGGGGGAAACTGTTTTTT
CASSLLTGGKLFF
>TRBJ2-2|many|TRBV7-9|NA
TGTGCCAGCAGCTTTGGAGCGGGCACGAACACCGGGGAGCTGTTTTTT
CASSFGAGTNTGELFF
>TRBJ2-1|medium-sized|TRBV4-2|TRBD2
TGTGCCAGCAGCTATAGCGGGATCGGGTCCAATGAGCAGTTCTTC
CASSYSGIGSNEQFF